This TCR beta chain was profiled in a study of early T cells in non-severe SARS-CoV-2 infection. Unique molecular identifiers tagged individual cDNA molecules. Using its own MiXCR run on the 5' RACE reads, TCRdb lists one record per CDR3 protein. The data contain about 26,000 distinct CDR3 sequences, about 3.8% of them singletons. This clonotype showed up many times. Its antigen remains unidentified. Study-wide points: The study's VDJdb matching favored anti-spike CD8 responses and missed private and CD4 specificities.

Sequencing was done on a sample of whole blood. The sequence derives from an adult who was a healthcare worker with PCR-confirmed SARS-CoV-2 infection or an uninfected control (not recorded which).

The CDR3 DNA reads TGCAGCGTTGCAGGGGGCCGGACTAGCGGGAAGACCGGGGAGCTGTTTTTT. Translated, it gives CSVAGGRTSGKTGELFF. The chain is built from TRBV29-1 and TRBJ2-2; TRBD2 aligns across 12 bases. CDR1 and CDR2 from the germline V gene are SQVTM and ANQGSEA. The V and J ends lost 4 bases and 5 bases, in that order; junction bases with no gene match: 11. The CDR3 covers 17 residues.